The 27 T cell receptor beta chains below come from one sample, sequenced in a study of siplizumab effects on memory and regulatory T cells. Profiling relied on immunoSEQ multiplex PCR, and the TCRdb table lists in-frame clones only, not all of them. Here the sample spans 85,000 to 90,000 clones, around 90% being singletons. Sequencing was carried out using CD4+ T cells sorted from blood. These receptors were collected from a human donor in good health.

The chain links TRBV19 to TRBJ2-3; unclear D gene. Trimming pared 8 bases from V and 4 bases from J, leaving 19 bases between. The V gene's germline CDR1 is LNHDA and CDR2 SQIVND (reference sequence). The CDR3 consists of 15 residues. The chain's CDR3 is CASGVASNPSDTQYF. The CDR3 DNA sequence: TGTGCCAGTGGTGTAGCTAGTAATCCCTCAGATACGCAGTATTTT.

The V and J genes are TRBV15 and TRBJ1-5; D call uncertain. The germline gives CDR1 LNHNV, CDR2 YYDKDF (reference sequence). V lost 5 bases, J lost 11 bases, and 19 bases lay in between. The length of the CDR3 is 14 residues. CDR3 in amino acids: CATSQSPRILAQHF. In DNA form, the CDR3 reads TGTGCCACCAGCCAGAGCCCCAGGATTCTGGCCCAGCATTTT.

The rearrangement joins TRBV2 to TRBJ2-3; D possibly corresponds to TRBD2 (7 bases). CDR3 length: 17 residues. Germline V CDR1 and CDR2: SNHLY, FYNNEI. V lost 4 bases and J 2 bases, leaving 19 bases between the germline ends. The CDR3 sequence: CASSGGATSAFTDTQYF. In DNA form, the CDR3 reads TGTGCCAGCAGTGGGGGGGCCACTAGCGCCTTCACAGATACGCAGTATTTT.

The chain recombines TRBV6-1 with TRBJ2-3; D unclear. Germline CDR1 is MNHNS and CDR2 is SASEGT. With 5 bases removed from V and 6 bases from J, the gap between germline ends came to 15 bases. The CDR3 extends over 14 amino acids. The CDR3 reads CASSPSWTGDTQYF. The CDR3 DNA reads TGTGCCAGCAGTCCCTCCTGGACCGGGGATACGCAGTATTTT.

Here the CDR3 DNA reads TGTGCCAGCAGTTACTCGAGAGGCCTGGGGCCCCAGCATTTT. It specifies CASSYSRGLGPQHF. The V and J genes are TRBV6-5 and TRBJ1-5; no clear D gene. This CDR3 has 14 residues. V lost 0 bases and J lost 9, with 12 bases in between. Germline-derived CDR1 and CDR2 are MNHEY and SVGAGI.

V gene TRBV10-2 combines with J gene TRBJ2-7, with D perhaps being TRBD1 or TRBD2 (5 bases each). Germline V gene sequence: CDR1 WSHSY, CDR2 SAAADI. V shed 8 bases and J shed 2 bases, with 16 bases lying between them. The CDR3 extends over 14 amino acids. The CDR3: CASAMGTAPYEQYF. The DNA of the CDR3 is TGCGCCAGCGCAATGGGGACGGCGCCCTACGAGCAGTACTTC.

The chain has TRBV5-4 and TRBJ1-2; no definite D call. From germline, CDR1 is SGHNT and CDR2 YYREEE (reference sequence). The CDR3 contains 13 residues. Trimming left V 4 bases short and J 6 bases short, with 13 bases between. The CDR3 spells CASSARRDNGYTF. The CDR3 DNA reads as TGTGCCAGCAGCGCGAGGAGAGACAATGGCTACACCTTC.

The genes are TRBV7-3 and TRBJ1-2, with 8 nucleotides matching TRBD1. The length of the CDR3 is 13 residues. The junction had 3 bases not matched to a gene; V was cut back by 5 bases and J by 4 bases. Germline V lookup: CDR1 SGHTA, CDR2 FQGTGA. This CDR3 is CASSQGAGYGYTF. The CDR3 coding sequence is TGTGCCAGCAGCCAGGGGGCCGGCTATGGCTACACCTTC.

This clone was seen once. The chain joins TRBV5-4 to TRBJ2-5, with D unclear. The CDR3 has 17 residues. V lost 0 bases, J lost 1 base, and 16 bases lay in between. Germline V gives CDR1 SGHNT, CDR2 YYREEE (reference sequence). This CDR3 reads CASSLGGGVGAQETQYF. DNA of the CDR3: TGTGCCAGCAGCTTGGGGGGTGGGGTTGGCGCCCAAGAGACCCAGTACTTC.

CDR3 coding DNA: TGTGCCAGTATGCCACAGGGAAGGGGTCAGCCCCAGCATTTT. Protein sequence: CASMPQGRGQPQHF. V and J are TRBV28 and TRBJ1-5; possible D gene TRBD1, 6 bases. Trimming took off 9 bases at V and 6 bases at J, with 18 bases between the two ends. CDR3 length: 14 residues. Germline CDR1 MDHEN, CDR2 SYDVKM.

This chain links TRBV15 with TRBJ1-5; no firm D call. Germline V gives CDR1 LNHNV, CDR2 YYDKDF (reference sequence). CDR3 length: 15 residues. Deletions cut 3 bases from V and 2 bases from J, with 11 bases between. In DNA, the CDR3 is TGTGCCACCAGCAGCGGAGGCGAGGGCAATCAGCCCCAGCATTTT. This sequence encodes CATSSGGEGNQPQHF.

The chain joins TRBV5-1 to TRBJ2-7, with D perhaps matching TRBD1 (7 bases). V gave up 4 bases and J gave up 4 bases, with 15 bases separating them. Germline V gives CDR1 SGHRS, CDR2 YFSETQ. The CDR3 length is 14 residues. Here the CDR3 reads CASSRSGGGYEQYF. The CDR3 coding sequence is TGCGCCAGCAGCAGATCAGGGGGAGGATACGAGCAGTACTTC.

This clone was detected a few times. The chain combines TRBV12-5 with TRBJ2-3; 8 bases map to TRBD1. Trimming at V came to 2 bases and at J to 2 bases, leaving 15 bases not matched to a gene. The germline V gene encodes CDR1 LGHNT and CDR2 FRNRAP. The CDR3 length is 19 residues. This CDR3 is CASGLRRGLQRGNTDTQYF. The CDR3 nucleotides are TGTGCTAGTGGTTTGCGCAGGGGGCTGCAACGGGGTAACACAGATACGCAGTATTTT.

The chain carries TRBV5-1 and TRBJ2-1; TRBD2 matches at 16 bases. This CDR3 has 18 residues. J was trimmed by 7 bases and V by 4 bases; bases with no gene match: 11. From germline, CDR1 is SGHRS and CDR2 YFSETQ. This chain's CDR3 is CASSLGTSGRASWNEQFF. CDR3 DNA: TGCGCCAGCAGCCTTGGGACTAGCGGGAGGGCCTCTTGGAATGAGCAGTTCTTC.

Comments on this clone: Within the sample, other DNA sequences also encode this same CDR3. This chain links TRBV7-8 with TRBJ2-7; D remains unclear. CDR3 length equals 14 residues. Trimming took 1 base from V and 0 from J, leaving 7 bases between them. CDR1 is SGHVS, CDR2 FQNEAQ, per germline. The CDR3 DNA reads TGTGCCAGCAGCTTAGGGCGGAGCTCCTACGAGCAGTACTTC. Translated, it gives CASSLGRSSYEQYF.

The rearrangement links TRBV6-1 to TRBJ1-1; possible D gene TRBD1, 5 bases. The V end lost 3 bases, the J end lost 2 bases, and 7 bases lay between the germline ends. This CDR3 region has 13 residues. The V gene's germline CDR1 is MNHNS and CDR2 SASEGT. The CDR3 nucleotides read TGTGCCAGCAGTGAGACAGTCAACACTGAAGCTTTCTTT. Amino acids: CASSETVNTEAFF.

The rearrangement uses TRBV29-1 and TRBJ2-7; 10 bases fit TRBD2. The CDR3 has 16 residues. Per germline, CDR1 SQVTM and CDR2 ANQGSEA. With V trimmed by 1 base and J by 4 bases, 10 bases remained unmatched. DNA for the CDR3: TGCAGCGTTGAAGCTTATTGGACTAGCGGAAAATACGAGCAGTACTTC. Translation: CSVEAYWTSGKYEQYF.

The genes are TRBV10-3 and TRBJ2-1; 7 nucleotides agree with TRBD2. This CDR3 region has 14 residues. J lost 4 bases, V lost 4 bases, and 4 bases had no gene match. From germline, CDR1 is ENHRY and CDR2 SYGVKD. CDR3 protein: CAISGLAAYNEQFF. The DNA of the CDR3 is TGTGCCATCAGTGGCCTAGCGGCGTACAATGAGCAGTTCTTC.

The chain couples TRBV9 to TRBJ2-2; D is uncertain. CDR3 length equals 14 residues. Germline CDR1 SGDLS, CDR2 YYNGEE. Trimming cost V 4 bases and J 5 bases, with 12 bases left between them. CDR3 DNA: TGTGCCAGCAGCCAGGTGGCGCAAACCGGGGAGCTGTTTTTT. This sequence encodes CASSQVAQTGELFF.

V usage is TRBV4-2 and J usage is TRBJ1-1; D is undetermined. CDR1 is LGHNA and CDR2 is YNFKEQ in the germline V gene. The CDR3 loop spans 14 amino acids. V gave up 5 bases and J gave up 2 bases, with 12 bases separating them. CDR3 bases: TGTGCCAGCAGCAAAAGCAGGTCTAACACTGAAGCTTTCTTT. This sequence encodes CASSKSRSNTEAFF.

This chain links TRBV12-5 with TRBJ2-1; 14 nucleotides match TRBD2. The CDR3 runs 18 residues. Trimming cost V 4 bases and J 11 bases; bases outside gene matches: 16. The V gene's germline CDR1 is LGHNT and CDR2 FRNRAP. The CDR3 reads CASGSQLGLAGGGGQQFF. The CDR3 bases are TGTGCTAGTGGTTCGCAACTAGGACTAGCGGGAGGAGGGGGGCAGCAGTTCTTC.

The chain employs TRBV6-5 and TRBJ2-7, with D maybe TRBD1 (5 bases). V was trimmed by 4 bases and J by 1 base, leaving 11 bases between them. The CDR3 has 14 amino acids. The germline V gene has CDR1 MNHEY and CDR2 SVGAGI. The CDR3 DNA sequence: TGTGCCAGCAGTTCCGCAGGGCTTTCCTACGAGCAGTACTTC. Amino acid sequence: CASSSAGLSYEQYF.

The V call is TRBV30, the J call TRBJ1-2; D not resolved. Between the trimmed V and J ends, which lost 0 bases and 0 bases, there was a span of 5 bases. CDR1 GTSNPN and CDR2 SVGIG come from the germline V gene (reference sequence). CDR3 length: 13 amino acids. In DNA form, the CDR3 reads TGTGCCTGGAGTGTACGGACTAACTATGGCTACACCTTC. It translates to CAWSVRTNYGYTF.

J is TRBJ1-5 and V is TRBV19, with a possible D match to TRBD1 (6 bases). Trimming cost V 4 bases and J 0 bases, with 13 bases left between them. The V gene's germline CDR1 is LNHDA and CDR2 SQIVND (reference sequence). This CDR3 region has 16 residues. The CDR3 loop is CASSKEGGYSNQPQHF. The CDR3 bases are TGTGCCAGTAGTAAAGAGGGGGGATATAGCAATCAGCCCCAGCATTTT.

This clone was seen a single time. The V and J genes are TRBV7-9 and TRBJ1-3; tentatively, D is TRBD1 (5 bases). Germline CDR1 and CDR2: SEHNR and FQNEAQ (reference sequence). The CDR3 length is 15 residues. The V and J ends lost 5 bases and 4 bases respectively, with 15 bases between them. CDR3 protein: CASSPTGGSGNTIYF. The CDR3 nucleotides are TGTGCCAGCAGCCCTACTGGGGGGTCCGGAAACACCATATATTTT.

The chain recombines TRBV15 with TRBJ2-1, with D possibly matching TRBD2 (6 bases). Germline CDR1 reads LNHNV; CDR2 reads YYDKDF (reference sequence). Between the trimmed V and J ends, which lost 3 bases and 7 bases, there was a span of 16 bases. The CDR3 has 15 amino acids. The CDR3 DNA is TGTGCCACCAGCAGCCCGGAGCGGGCACTAAATGAGCAGTTCTTC. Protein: CATSSPERALNEQFF.

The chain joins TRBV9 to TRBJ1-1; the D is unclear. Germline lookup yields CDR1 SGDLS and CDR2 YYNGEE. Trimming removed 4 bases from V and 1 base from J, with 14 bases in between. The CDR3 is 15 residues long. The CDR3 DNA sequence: TGTGCCAGCAGCCCTAGTCCCCTAGAGAACACTGAAGCTTTCTTT. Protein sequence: CASSPSPLENTEAFF.